This T cell receptor (beta chain) is drawn from a study of human T cells and chemical hapten exposure. For the study at large: The study patch tested 0.01% DPC on the upper back and read results at 6 days.

Losses at the gene ends were 0 bases for V and 4 bases for J; bases not matched to a gene: 1. Germline V gene lookup returns CDR1 SGHRS and CDR2 YFSETQ. There are 14 residues in the CDR3. Indicated time point: patch test 2, 6 weeks after DPC sensitization. Treatment noted: therapeutic diphenylcyclopropenone sensitization with weekly scalp DPC. TCRdb ran MiXCR on the RACE reads and lists one entry per CDR3 protein. The data show around 360,000 distinct CDR3 sequences, about 6% seen once. This clonotype was detected a few times. This material consisted of whole blood, taken in connection with sensitization to the hapten diphenylcyclopropenone (DPC). The V call is TRBV5-1, the J call TRBJ2-1; TRBD1 matches 7 bases. This receptor was identified in a woman aged 18-30 years with alopecia areata. Some clones in this sample may be carry-over from other donors' samples. In nucleotides, the CDR3 is TGCGCCAGCAGCTTGGAGGGACAGTACAATGAGCAGTTCTTC. Translation: CASSLEGQYNEQFF.